Following are 18 T cell receptor beta chains from one sample sequenced in a study of blood T cell repertoires in COVID-19. Clones were read by immunoSEQ multiplex PCR, and TCRdb kept only the in-frame ones, dropping some. The table includes tens of thousands of clones, 80% to 90% detected once. The sequenced sample was peripheral blood. Every receptor here comes from a man in his forties or fifties with COVID-19, enrolled during active disease.

The V call is TRBV7-9, the J call TRBJ1-1; D uncertain. V was trimmed by 5 bases and J by 5 bases, leaving 21 bases between them. Germline V gives CDR1 SEHNR, CDR2 FQNEAQ (reference sequence). The CDR3 runs 16 residues. In DNA, the CDR3 is TGTGCCAGCAGCCCCGATGCTGCCTCCCGGAGGACTGAAGCTTTCTTT. Its protein is CASSPDAASRRTEAFF.

DNA of the CDR3: TGTGCCAGTAGTATAGGGGGACAGGGTTTGGATGAAGCTTTCTTT. Residues: CASSIGGQGLDEAFF. The chain is built from TRBV19 and TRBJ1-1, with 9 bases lining up with TRBD1. The CDR3 contains 15 residues. Germline V gene sequence: CDR1 LNHDA, CDR2 SQIVND (reference sequence). J lost 7 bases, V lost 1 base, and 7 bases had no gene match.

This rearrangement joins TRBV19 to TRBJ2-7, with D possibly being TRBD1 (6 bases). Germline CDR1 LNHDA, CDR2 SQIVND (reference sequence). V lost 4 bases and J lost 0, with 10 bases in between. The CDR3 is made up of 14 amino acids. CDR3 nucleotide sequence: TGTGCCAGTAGTACACGACAGGACTCCTACGAGCAGTACTTC. This translates into CASSTRQDSYEQYF.

The chain carries TRBV19 and TRBJ2-1, with 11 bases aligning to TRBD2. CDR3 size: 15 residues. V trimming: 2 bases; J trimming: 7 bases; junction bases outside the gene matches: 4. Per germline, CDR1 LNHDA and CDR2 SQIVND (reference sequence). Here the CDR3 reads CASSITSGSQNEQFF. CDR3 DNA: TGTGCCAGTAGTATAACTAGCGGGAGCCAGAATGAGCAGTTCTTC.

V usage is TRBV5-1 and J usage is TRBJ1-2, with no clear D. The length of the CDR3 is 15 residues. The germline gives CDR1 SGHRS, CDR2 YFSETQ. The ends were cut back, 2 bases at V and 0 bases at J, with 11 bases in the middle. The CDR3 loop is CASSLASATNYGYTF. The CDR3 nucleotides are TGCGCCAGCAGCTTAGCGTCAGCCACTAACTATGGCTACACCTTC.

The chain links TRBV19 to TRBJ1-3, with D tentatively TRBD1 (5 bases). CDR3 size: 13 residues. The ends were cut back, 8 bases at V and 4 bases at J, with 12 bases in the middle. Per the germline V gene, CDR1 is LNHDA and CDR2 is SQIVND (reference sequence). CDR3 nucleotide sequence: TGTGCCAGTCGGAGGGGTCCCGGAAACACCATATATTTT. This translates into CASRRGPGNTIYF.

J is TRBJ1-1 and V is TRBV18, with a tentative D call TRBD1 (6 bases). The CDR3 has 13 residues. Germline lookup yields CDR1 KGHSH and CDR2 LQKENI. V was cut by 5 bases and J by 5 bases, with 12 bases left in between. CDR3 in DNA: TGTGCCAGCTCAACCCAGGGGAAGACTGAAGCTTTCTTT. Protein sequence: CASSTQGKTEAFF.

The rearrangement joins TRBV5-1 to TRBJ1-1; no reliable D call. Deletions cut 2 bases from V and 0 bases from J, with 8 bases between. Germline V gives CDR1 SGHRS, CDR2 YFSETQ. The CDR3 extends over 14 amino acids. CDR3 residues: CASSFEALNTEAFF. For the CDR3, the DNA is TGCGCCAGCAGCTTTGAGGCCCTGAACACTGAAGCTTTCTTT. The full variable domain, its missing parts supplied by reference TRBV5-1 and TRBJ1-1, is KAGVTQTPRYLIKTRGQQVTLSCSPISGHRSVSWYQQTPGQGLQFLFEYFSETQRNKGNFPGRFSGRQFSNSRSEMNVSTLELGDSALYLCASSFEALNTEAFFGQGTRLTVV.

V and J are TRBV27 and TRBJ2-7; a weak D match, TRBD2 (6 bases). Germline V gives CDR1 MNHEY, CDR2 SMNVEV (reference sequence). CDR3 length equals 15 residues. Trimming took 9 bases from V and 4 from J, leaving 22 bases between them. The CDR3 here is CASTRAGGWGYEQYF. The CDR3, as DNA: TGTGCCAGTACGAGAGCGGGTGGCTGGGGGTACGAGCAGTACTTC.

The rearrangement links TRBV6-1 to TRBJ2-3, with 7 bases lining up with TRBD2. Germline assignment: CDR1 MNHNS and CDR2 SASEGT. This CDR3 is built from 16 residues. The trim removed 4 bases at V and 5 bases at J, leaving 12 bases unmatched. The CDR3 is CASSAKVGGAVDTQYF. CDR3 coding DNA: TGTGCCAGCAGTGCCAAGGTGGGAGGGGCGGTAGATACGCAGTATTTT.

This rearrangement joins TRBV6-2 or TRBV6-3 to TRBJ2-7, with 10 bases that match TRBD1. The CDR3 consists of 19 residues. Germline values: CDR1 MNHEY, CDR2 SVGEGT. V shed 2 bases and J 0 bases; nucleotides not matched to a gene: 13. The chain's CDR3 is CASSYPPGQGTGYSYEQYF. The CDR3 region has the DNA TGTGCCAGCAGTTACCCGCCGGGACAGGGGACGGGTTACTCCTACGAGCAGTACTTC.

The J gene is TRBJ1-1, the V gene TRBV28; the D gene is possibly TRBD1 (6 bases). The CDR3 runs 15 residues. Trimming left V 6 bases short and J 1 base short, with 15 bases between. The V gene's germline CDR1 is MDHEN and CDR2 SYDVKM. The CDR3 DNA reads TGTGCCAGCAGCCCAATTACAGGGTCGAACACTGAAGCTTTCTTT. Residues: CASSPITGSNTEAFF.

This CDR3 is CASSLGQGWNNSPLHF. CDR3 nucleotides: TGTGCCAGCAGCTTGGGACAGGGTTGGAATAATTCACCCCTCCACTTT. V is TRBV5-6 and J is TRBJ1-6, with 7 bases that match TRBD1. V dropped 0 bases and J dropped 5; count of bases not matched to a gene: 5. The CDR3 covers 16 residues. CDR1 is SGHDT, CDR2 YYEEEE, per germline.

V and J are TRBV6-1 and TRBJ1-5; TRBD1 is a possible D gene (5 bases). The CDR3 covers 15 residues. Germline V gene sequence: CDR1 MNHNS, CDR2 SASEGT. V lost 1 base, J lost 1 base, and 8 bases lay in between. CDR3 region: CASSEGQLSNQPQHF. The CDR3 bases are TGTGCCAGCAGTGAAGGACAGTTAAGCAATCAGCCCCAGCATTTT.

The V call is TRBV5-6, the J call TRBJ2-7; a weak D match, TRBD1 (6 bases). Trimming took off 1 base at V and 2 bases at J, with 10 bases between the two ends. This CDR3 has 14 residues. Germline CDR1 is SGHDT and CDR2 is YYEEEE. CDR3 protein: CASSLWPGAYEQYF. The CDR3 region has the DNA TGTGCCAGCAGCTTGTGGCCAGGGGCCTACGAGCAGTACTTC. The whole variable domain, filled in from reference TRBV5-6 and TRBJ2-7, reads DAGVTQSPTHLIKTRGQQVTLRCSPKSGHDTVSWYQQALGQGPQFIFQYYEEEERQRGNFPDRFSGHQFPNYSSELNVNALLLGDSALYLCASSLWPGAYEQYFGPGTRLTVT.

V and J are TRBV30 and TRBJ1-2; TRBD1 matches at 9 bases. Per germline, CDR1 GTSNPN and CDR2 SVGIG (reference sequence). J was trimmed by 6 bases and V by 5 bases; bases with no gene match: 7. This CDR3 comprises 13 residues. CDR3 sequence (DNA): TGTGCCTGGTACCGGACAGGGGCTAATGGCTACACCTTC. Residues: CAWYRTGANGYTF.

V usage is TRBV24-1 and J usage is TRBJ2-6, with 7 bases that match TRBD1. V trimming: 4 bases; J trimming: 0 bases; junction bases outside the gene matches: 14. The CDR3 is 20 amino acids. Germline lookup yields CDR1 KGHDR and CDR2 SFDVKD. The CDR3 region has the DNA TGTGCCACCAGTGACCGAAAGCCGGGACAGCTAAGCTCTGGGGCCAACGTCCTGACTTTC. This gives the protein CATSDRKPGQLSSGANVLTF.

The chain recombines TRBV28 with TRBJ1-1, with D perhaps matching TRBD1 (5 bases). CDR1 is MDHEN, CDR2 SYDVKM, per germline. Deletions cut 3 bases from V and 4 bases from J, with 15 bases between. The CDR3 has 15 amino acids. The CDR3 sequence is CASSFGARVGTEAFF. CDR3 bases: TGTGCCAGCAGTTTTGGGGCCAGGGTGGGCACTGAAGCTTTCTTT.